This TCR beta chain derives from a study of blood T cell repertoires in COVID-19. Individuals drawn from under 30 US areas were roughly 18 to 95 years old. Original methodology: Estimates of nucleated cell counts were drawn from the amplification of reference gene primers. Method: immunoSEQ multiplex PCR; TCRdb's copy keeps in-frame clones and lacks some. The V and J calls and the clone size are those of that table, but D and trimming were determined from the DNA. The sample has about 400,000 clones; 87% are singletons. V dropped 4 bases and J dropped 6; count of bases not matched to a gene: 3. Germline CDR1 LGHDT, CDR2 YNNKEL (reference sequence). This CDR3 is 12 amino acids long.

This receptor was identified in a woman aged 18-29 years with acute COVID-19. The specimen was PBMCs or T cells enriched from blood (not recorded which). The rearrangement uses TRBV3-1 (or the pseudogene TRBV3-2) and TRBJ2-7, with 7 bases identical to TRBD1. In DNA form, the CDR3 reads TGTGCCAGCAGCCCGACAGGGAGCGAGCAGTACTTC. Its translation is CASSPTGSEQYF.